This entry is about one T cell receptor beta chain. The germline gives CDR1 GTSNPN, CDR2 SVGIG (reference sequence). V trimming: 2 bases; J trimming: 5 bases; junction bases outside the gene matches: 9. CDR3 length: 14 amino acids. These data come from a study of control samples from healthy donors and cancer patients. Some clones are missing from TCRdb's copy, which holds only in-frame ones; the method was immunoSEQ multiplex PCR. The sample lists 160,000 or so clones; nearly 96% were seen once. The genes are TRBV30 and TRBJ2-7; 7 bases are a match to TRBD2. Material: blood. The receptor was derived from a woman in her twenties or thirties in good health. CDR3 amino acids: CAWSPLAGVNEQYF. CDR3 sequence (DNA): TGTGCCTGGAGTCCCTTGGCGGGAGTGAACGAGCAGTACTTC.